This T cell receptor beta chain was recorded in a study of T cell responses to AZD1222 COVID-19 vaccine. Whole-study findings and limits: Repertoire samples came only from after the peak T cell response. Vaccine-associated CD4 TCRs ranged over spike, dominating at 160-218 and 743-854.

As to this clone: Antigen unknown.

In germline, CDR1 is LGHDT, CDR2 YNNKEL (reference sequence). This CDR3 comprises 13 residues. V gave up 2 bases and J gave up 6 bases, with 7 bases separating them. Sequencing used immunoSEQ multiplex PCR; TCRdb keeps in-frame clones, though not all of them. The data show about 42,000 clones, around 88% seen once. Source: peripheral blood, taken 28 days after the second AZD1222 dose. The sequence derives from an adult who received the AZD1222 COVID-19 vaccine. The chain combines TRBV3-1 (or the pseudogene TRBV3-2) with TRBJ2-2; possibly TRBD2 for D (5 bases). This CDR3 reads CASSQSGAGELFF. The CDR3 DNA reads TGTGCCAGCAGCCAAAGCGGCGCCGGGGAGCTGTTTTTT.